The entry below describes one TCR beta chain. A few counts support this clone. What this receptor recognizes is not known. Base qualities are not recorded, but no much larger clone differs from it by a single base. A single peripheral blood draw of 90 to 150 mL on average was collected from each donor into heparinised tubes. Using a panel that included CD45RO, CCR7, CD25, CD127, CD95 and CD27, naive, central memory, regulatory and stem cell-like memory CD4+ T cells were sorted on a BD FACSAria II. Every sorted population had a purity above 98%. Right away, PBMCs were isolated by Lymphoprep density gradient centrifugation and were stained directly, with no culture step. So that batch effects would be minimized, each experiment stained and sorted samples in pairs, pairing one healthy donor with one patient. These data originate in a study of beta chain features in type 1 diabetes (dated by TCRdb to the late 2010s). Study-wide context: No differences in mean age, gender distribution, total cell number or subset yield were found between patients and healthy donors. In the study, TCRB repertoires of sorted circulating CD4+ T cell subsets from recently diagnosed type 1 diabetes patients were compared with those of matched healthy donors. Regulatory and stem cell-like memory subsets were isolated from only 8 patients and 8 healthy donors, whereas naive and central memory subsets came from all 30 or so donors. A total of over 95,000,000 sorted cells were examined across all samples, and RNA yield correlated strongly with the number of cells per subset.

All of the isolated RNA was reverse transcribed with the High Capacity cDNA Reverse Transcription Kit, so expressed TCRB transcripts were sequenced. Survey-depth immunoSEQ sequencing was performed on stem cell-like memory T cell samples, with an average of about 1 million total reads per sample. After sorted cells were lysed in RLT buffer, RNA was extracted with DNase-treated RNeasy Micro or Mini kits, with the choice depending on cell number. To prevent cross-contamination, each cell subset was processed individually, whereas patient and healthy donor samples were processed jointly. TCRB sequences were amplified from cDNA with the immunoSEQ multiplex PCR, producing 87-bp fragments spanning the CDR3 region. Amplicons were sequenced on the Illumina HiSeq platform. The study's own analysis went as follows. Synthetic template baselines were used to correct PCR bias computationally, reads within Hamming distance 2 were collapsed together, and singletons that could not be merged were discarded. Reads were aligned to IMGT to assign V, D and J genes, CDR3 length, and insertions or deletions at six rearrangement sites. Within each subset, clonotype counts were normalized to sorted cell number, and only after that were true diversity and Gini coefficients computed with the tcR R package. The overlap coefficient, calculated on TCRB nucleotide sequences, was used to measure repertoire sharing. Held by TCRdb, this immuneACCESS table contains in-frame sequences only and omits some clones. Under half of the omission traces to an unresolved V gene where checked; the cause of the rest is unknown. For V, J and clone size, that table is used; D and trimming come from the DNA. The sample table shows roughly 26,000 clones, and about 52% are seen once. Clones ranked in the top ten supply 0.3% to 0.35% of the sample.

Points the paper makes about the study in general: HLA sub-analyses involved small numbers of individuals, so any influence of HLA type on TCRB rearrangement remained unresolved. Shorter templates might have been favored by PCR, but patient and control samples were amplified and corrected together, so both groups would have been affected equally by any skew. A moderate but significant shortening of TCRB CDR3 length was observed in type 1 diabetes patients in all four CD4+ subsets. Because cDNA rather than genomic DNA was sequenced, highly expressing activated cells could have been over-represented, although no difference in activation and CD3 levels was found between groups. Naive, central memory and regulatory TCRB repertoires appeared more similar among patients than among healthy donors. Fewer insertions and more nucleotide deletions at VDJ recombination sites were observed in patients with type 1 diabetes, implying thymic rearrangement abnormalities.

This TCR was sampled from a man aged 25-45 years with type 1 diabetes. Sequences were obtained from stem cell memory CD4+ T cells from blood. The cell subset or site label, read with the paper, signifies: stem cell-like memory CD4+ T cells.

The nucleotides read TGCGCCAGCAGCCAAGCGGGGAGGGTGGGTGAGACCCAGTACTTC. This translates into CASSQAGRVGETQYF. Here the chain combines TRBV4-1 and TRBJ2-5; 7 junctional bases match TRBD2. The CDR3 has 15 amino acids, counting the end cysteine and phenylalanine. The kept DNA is CDR3 alone, 45 bases in frame from the first base. The germline V gene sets CDR1 to MGHRA and CDR2 to YSYEKL. Germline trimming amounts to 1 base on V and 5 bases on J, with 7 as the count of junction bases outside the gene matches.